A selection of T cell receptor beta chains follows, all from one sample in a study of blood T cell repertoires in COVID-19. Data came from immunoSEQ multiplex PCR; TCRdb stores just in-frame clones and leaves some out. The table records around 60,000 clones, nearly 90% of them present only once. Sequencing was done on a sample of peripheral blood. The receptors were gathered from a man over 45 with active COVID-19. The CDR3 runs from the conserved cysteine through the conserved F or W. The D gene is left open where the match is weak. Rows may omit the clone size; those that give it use once, few, many or a size class.

>-|TRBJ2-1|TRBV12-3/TRBV12-4|-
CASSPGDEQFF
TGTGCCAGCAGCCCGGGAGATGAGCAGTTCTTC
>-|TRBJ1-2|TRBV7-8|-
CASSRTAGPGNYGYTF
TGTGCCAGCAGCCGGACCGCAGGCCCAGGGAACTATGGCTACACCTTC
>TRBD1|TRBJ2-7|TRBV5-8|-
CASSLGQGLTYEQYF
TGTGCCAGCAGCTTGGGACAGGGTCTCACCTACGAGCAGTACTTC
>TRBD2|TRBJ2-5|TRBV2|-
CASGRGGNQETQYF
TGTGCCAGCGGGAGGGGTGGTAATCAAGAGACCCAGTACTTC
>-|TRBJ2-7|TRBV15|once
CATSRPSGAIGEQYF
TGTGCCACCAGCAGACCATCTGGGGCTATAGGGGAGCAGTACTTC
>-|TRBJ1-1|TRBV5-6|-
CASSRNTEAFF
TGTGCCAGCAGCCGGAACACTGAAGCTTTCTTT
>-|TRBJ1-1|TRBV11-2|-
CASSFHGGLTNTEAFF
TGTGCCAGCAGCTTCCACGGGGGGCTGACGAACACTGAAGCTTTCTTT
>TRBD1|TRBJ1-1|TRBV7-9|-
CASSQGQAEAFF
TGTGCCAGCAGCCAAGGACAGGCTGAAGCTTTCTTT
>TRBD1|TRBJ1-5|TRBV5-1|-
CASSSSGQSNQPQHF
TGCGCCAGCAGCTCGTCGGGACAGAGCAATCAGCCCCAGCATTTT
>-|TRBJ2-2|TRBV19|-
CASSIVRTGELFF
TGTGCCAGTAGTATAGTCAGGACCGGGGAGCTGTTTTTT
>-|TRBJ1-1|TRBV2|-
CASSGEGPSTEAFF
TGTGCCAGCAGTGGGGAGGGACCCTCCACTGAAGCTTTCTTT
>-|TRBJ1-2|TRBV4-1|-
CASRQTGRDNYGYTF
TGCGCCAGCAGGCAGACAGGCAGGGACAACTATGGCTACACCTTC
>-|TRBJ1-2|TRBV7-2|-
CASSPEGVGGYGYTF
TGTGCCAGCAGCCCCGAGGGGGTTGGGGGCTATGGCTACACCTTC
>TRBD1|TRBJ2-7|TRBV4-2|-
CASSQVGQGNYEQYF
TGTGCCAGCAGCCAAGTCGGACAGGGTAATTACGAGCAGTACTTC
>-|TRBJ2-1|TRBV5-6|once
CASSLVVREQFF
TGTGCCAGCAGCTTGGTAGTCCGGGAGCAGTTCTTC
>TRBD1|TRBJ1-1|TRBV4-1|-
CASSQAPDRPGTEAFF
TGCGCCAGCAGCCAAGCCCCGGACAGGCCGGGCACTGAAGCTTTCTTT
>TRBD1|TRBJ2-2|TRBV4-1|-
CASSPRQGANGELFF
TGCGCCAGCAGCCCCAGACAGGGGGCAAACGGGGAGCTGTTTTTT
>-|TRBJ2-7|TRBV11-2|-
CASSPLWQGTTYEQYF
TGTGCCAGCAGCCCCCTGTGGCAGGGAACGACCTACGAGCAGTACTTC
>TRBD1|TRBJ1-2|TRBV28|-
CASSGPGQGHGYTF
TGTGCCAGCAGTGGACCGGGACAGGGACATGGCTACACCTTC
>-|TRBJ1-2|TRBV5-4|few
CASSSRTVYGYTF
TGTGCCAGCAGCAGTCGGACTGTCTATGGCTACACCTTC